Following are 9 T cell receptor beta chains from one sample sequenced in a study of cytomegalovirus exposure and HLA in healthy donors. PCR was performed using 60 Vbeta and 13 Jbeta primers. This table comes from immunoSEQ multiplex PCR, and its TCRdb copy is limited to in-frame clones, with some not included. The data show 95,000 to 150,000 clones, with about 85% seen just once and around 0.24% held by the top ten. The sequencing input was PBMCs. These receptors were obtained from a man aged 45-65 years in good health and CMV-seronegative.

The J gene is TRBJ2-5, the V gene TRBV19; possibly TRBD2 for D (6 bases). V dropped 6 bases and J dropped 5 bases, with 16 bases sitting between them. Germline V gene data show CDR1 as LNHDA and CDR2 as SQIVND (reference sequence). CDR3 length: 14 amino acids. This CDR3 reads CASSLGGVSETQYF. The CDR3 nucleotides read TGTGCCAGTAGCCTTGGCGGGGTCAGCGAGACCCAGTACTTC.

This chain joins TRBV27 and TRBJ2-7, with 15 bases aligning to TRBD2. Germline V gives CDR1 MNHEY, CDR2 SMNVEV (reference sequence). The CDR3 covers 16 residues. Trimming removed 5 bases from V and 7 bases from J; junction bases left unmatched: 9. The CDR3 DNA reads TGTGCCAGCAGTCGGACTAGCGGGGGGGGACTGGGGGAGCAGTACTTC. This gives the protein CASSRTSGGGLGEQYF.

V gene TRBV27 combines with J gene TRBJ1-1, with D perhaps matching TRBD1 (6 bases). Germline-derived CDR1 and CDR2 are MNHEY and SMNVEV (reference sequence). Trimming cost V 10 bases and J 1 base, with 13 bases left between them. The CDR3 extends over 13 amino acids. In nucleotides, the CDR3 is TGTGCCACCTCTGGGACAAGGAACACTGAAGCTTTCTTT. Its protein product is CATSGTRNTEAFF.

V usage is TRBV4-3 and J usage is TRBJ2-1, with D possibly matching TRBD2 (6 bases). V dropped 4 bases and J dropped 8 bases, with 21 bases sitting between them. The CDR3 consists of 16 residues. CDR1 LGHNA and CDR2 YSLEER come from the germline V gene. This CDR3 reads CASSRNPRGTPYEQFF. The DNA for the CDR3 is TGCGCCAGCAGCCGAAACCCCAGAGGGACTCCCTATGAGCAGTTCTTC.

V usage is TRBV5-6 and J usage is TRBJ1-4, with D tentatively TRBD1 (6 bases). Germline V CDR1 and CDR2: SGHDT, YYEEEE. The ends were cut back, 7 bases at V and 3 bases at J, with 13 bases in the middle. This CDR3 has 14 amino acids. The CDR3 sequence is CASGTGLANEKLFF. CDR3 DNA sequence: TGTGCCAGCGGAACAGGGCTAGCTAATGAAAAACTGTTTTTT. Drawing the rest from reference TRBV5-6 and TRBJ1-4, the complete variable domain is DAGVTQSPTHLIKTRGQQVTLRCSPKSGHDTVSWYQQALGQGPQFIFQYYEEEERQRGNFPDRFSGHQFPNYSSELNVNALLLGDSALYLCASGTGLANEKLFFGSGTQLSVL.

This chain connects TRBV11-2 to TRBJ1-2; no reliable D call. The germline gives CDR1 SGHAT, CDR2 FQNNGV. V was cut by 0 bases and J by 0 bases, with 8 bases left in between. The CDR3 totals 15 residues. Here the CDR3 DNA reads TGTGCCAGCAGCTTAGAGGCCACAACTAACTATGGCTACACCTTC. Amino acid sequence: CASSLEATTNYGYTF. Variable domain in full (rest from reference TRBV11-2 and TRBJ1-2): EAGVAQSPRYKIIEKRQSVAFWCNPISGHATLYWYQQILGQGPKLLIQFQNNGVVDDSQLPKDRFSAERLKGVDSTLKIQPAKLEDSAVYLCASSLEATTNYGYTFGSGTRLTVV.

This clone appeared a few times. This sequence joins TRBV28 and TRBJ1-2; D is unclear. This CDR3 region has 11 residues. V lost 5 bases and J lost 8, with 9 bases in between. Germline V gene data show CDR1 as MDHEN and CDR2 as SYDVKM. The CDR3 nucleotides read TGTGCCAGCAGTGAGGGCAACGGCTACACCTTC. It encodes CASSEGNGYTF.

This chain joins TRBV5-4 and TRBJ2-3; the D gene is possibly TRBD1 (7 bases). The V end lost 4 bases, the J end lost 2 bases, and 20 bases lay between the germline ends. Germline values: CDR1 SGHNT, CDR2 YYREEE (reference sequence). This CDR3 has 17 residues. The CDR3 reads CASSPPGGQGLTDTQYF. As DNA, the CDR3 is TGTGCCAGCAGCCCGCCAGGGGGGCAGGGCCTCACAGATACGCAGTATTTT.

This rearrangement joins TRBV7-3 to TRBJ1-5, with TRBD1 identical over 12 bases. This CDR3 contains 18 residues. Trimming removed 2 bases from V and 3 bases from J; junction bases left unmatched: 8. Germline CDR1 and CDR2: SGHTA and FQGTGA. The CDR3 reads CASSLEWDRGLFNQPQHF. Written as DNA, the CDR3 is TGTGCCAGCAGCTTAGAGTGGGACAGGGGGCTTTTCAATCAGCCCCAGCATTTT.